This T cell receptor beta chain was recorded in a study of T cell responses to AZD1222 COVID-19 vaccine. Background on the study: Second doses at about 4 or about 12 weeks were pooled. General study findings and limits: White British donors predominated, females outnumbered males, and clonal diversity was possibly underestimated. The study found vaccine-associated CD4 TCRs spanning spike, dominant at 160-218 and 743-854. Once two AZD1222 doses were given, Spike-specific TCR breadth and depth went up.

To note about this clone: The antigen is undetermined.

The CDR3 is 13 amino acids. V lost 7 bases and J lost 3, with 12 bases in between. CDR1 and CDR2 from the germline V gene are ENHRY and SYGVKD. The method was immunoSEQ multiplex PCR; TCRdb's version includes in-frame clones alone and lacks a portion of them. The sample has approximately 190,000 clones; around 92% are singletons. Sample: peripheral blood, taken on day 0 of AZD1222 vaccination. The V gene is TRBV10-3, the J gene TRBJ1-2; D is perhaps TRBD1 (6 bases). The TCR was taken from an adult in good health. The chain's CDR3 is CAIMTGMDYGYTF. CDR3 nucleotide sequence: TGTGCCATCATGACAGGAATGGACTATGGCTACACCTTC.